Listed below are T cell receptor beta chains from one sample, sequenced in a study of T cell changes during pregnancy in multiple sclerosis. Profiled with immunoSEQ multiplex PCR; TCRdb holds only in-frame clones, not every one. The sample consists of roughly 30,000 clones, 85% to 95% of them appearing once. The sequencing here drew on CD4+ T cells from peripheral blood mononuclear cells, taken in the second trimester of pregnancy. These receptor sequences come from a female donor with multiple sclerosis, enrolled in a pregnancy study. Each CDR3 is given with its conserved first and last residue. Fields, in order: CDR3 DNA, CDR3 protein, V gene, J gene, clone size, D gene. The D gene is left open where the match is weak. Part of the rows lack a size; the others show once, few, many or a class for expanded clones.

TGTGCCAGCAGCTTGGGACAGGGAAGACCCCAGCATTTT	CASSLGQGRPQHF	TRBV7-9	TRBJ1-5	-	TRBD1
TGCGCCAGCAGCGAAGCAGGTGGCAATGAGCAGTTCTTC	CASSEAGGNEQFF	TRBV5-1	TRBJ2-1	few	-
TGTGCCAGCAGCTTAAGTAGTAGGGGGAGCTCCTATAATTCACCCCTCCACTTT	CASSLSSRGSSYNSPLHF	TRBV13	TRBJ1-6	-	-
TGTGCCTGGAGTGTAGGGGGAGCGGGGCCATACGAGCAGTACTTC	CAWSVGGAGPYEQYF	TRBV30	TRBJ2-7	-	-
TGTGCCAGCAGCCCCCGGACAGGGCGAGGCTACACCTTC	CASSPRTGRGYTF	TRBV7-8	TRBJ1-2	-	TRBD1
TGCAGCGCCACGACACTAGCGGCCTCCTACGAGCAGTACTTC	CSATTLAASYEQYF	TRBV29-1	TRBJ2-7	-	TRBD2
TGTGCCAGTAAGGACCGGAGGTCTAGCAATCAGCCCCAGCATTTT	CASKDRRSSNQPQHF	TRBV19	TRBJ1-5	-	-
TGTGCCAGCAGCTTATCAGGACTTGGAGAGACCCAGTACTTC	CASSLSGLGETQYF	TRBV7-2	TRBJ2-5	few	-
TGTGCCAGCAGCTTGGCTTCAGGGCGCGTAGGAGAGACCCAGTACTTC	CASSLASGRVGETQYF	TRBV5-4	TRBJ2-5	-	-
TGCAGCGTTGGTGCGGCTTTCTTT	CSVGAAFF	TRBV29-1	TRBJ1-1	-	-
TGCGCCAGCAGCTTTCTCCCAAGTCGGCGGGATCAGTACGAGCAGTACTTC	CASSFLPSRRDQYEQYF	TRBV5-1	TRBJ2-7	once	-
TGTGCCAGCAGTCTGCAGGGTTTGGCGAACACCGGGGAGCTGTTTTTT	CASSLQGLANTGELFF	TRBV27	TRBJ2-2	-	-
TGCAGCGTTGAAGAGCGGGACTTACCCTCCTACAATGAGCAGTTCTTC	CSVEERDLPSYNEQFF	TRBV29-1	TRBJ2-1	-	-
TGTGCCATCAGTGACCAACAGGGGGCGGAAGGAAAACTGTTTTTT	CAISDQQGAEGKLFF	TRBV10-3	TRBJ1-4	-	TRBD1
TGTGCCAGCAGCTCACCGGGTCCCCTTCACACAGATACGCAGTATTTT	CASSSPGPLHTDTQYF	TRBV21-1	TRBJ2-3	-	-
TGTGCCAGCAGCTTAGGAAACAGGGGGACAGATACGCAGTATTTT	CASSLGNRGTDTQYF	TRBV11-2	TRBJ2-3	-	TRBD1
TGTGCCACCAGCAGAGACAGGGGTTCTGAAGCTTTCTTT	CATSRDRGSEAFF	TRBV15	TRBJ1-1	-	-
TGTGCCAGTGCCCGGGGACAGGGGTACGAGCAGTACTTC	CASARGQGYEQYF	TRBV19	TRBJ2-7	few	TRBD1
TGTGCCAGCAGTGAAGAAACAGTTCGCCAAGAGACCCAGTACTTC	CASSEETVRQETQYF	TRBV2	TRBJ2-5	-	-
TGTGCCAGCAGCTCCCGTAAATTAGACGAGCAGTACTTC	CASSSRKLDEQYF	TRBV11-1	TRBJ2-7	few	-
TGCAGCGTTACCGGGACTGTCGGCAATGAGCAGTTCTTC	CSVTGTVGNEQFF	TRBV29-1	TRBJ2-1	-	-
TGTGCCAGCAGCCCCGACAGGGTTGGGGCCAACGTCCTGACTTTC	CASSPDRVGANVLTF	TRBV7-9	TRBJ2-6	once	TRBD1
TGTGCCAGCAGTCGAAGCGGGACCGAGCAGTTCTTC	CASSRSGTEQFF	TRBV6-5	TRBJ2-1	-	TRBD2
TGCGCCAGCAGCTTCGGACTAGCGGGACCACTGGATACGCAGTATTTT	CASSFGLAGPLDTQYF	TRBV5-1	TRBJ2-3	-	TRBD2
TGTGCCAGCGGCGCGGAGTTGAGCAATCAGCCCCAGCATTTT	CASGAELSNQPQHF	TRBV2	TRBJ1-5	-	-
TGCGCCAGCAGCCAAGATCCCCCCGGGACTATCCAAGAGACCCAGTACTTC	CASSQDPPGTIQETQYF	TRBV4-1	TRBJ2-5	-	TRBD2
TGTGCCAGCAGGGACAGGGGAAGCTATGGCTACACCTTC	CASRDRGSYGYTF	TRBV2	TRBJ1-2	-	TRBD1
TGTGCCTGGAGTGCACTGACCCAGGGGAAAGCTTTCTTT	CAWSALTQGKAFF	TRBV30	TRBJ1-1	-	-
TGTGCCAGCAGCTTATCTTTTGGTGGGAGCAATGAGCAGTTCTTC	CASSLSFGGSNEQFF	TRBV7-3	TRBJ2-1	once	-
TGCGCCAGCAGCTGGCCCCGGGACAGGTACGAGCAGTACTTC	CASSWPRDRYEQYF	TRBV5-1	TRBJ2-7	once	TRBD1
TGCGCCAGCAGCTTGGGACAGGGAAGAGTAGGGGCTAATACAGATACGCAGTATTTT	CASSLGQGRVGANTDTQYF	TRBV5-1	TRBJ2-3	-	TRBD1
TGTGCCAGCAGCCGCGGACTAGAACTCCACGAGCAGTACTTC	CASSRGLELHEQYF	TRBV6-5	TRBJ2-7	-	TRBD2
TGTGCCAGCAGCGTAACAAGCTCGCGGGGTGAGCAGTTCTTC	CASSVTSSRGEQFF	TRBV9	TRBJ2-1	-	-
TGCGCCAGCAGCTTGGTGGGACTAGACACAGATACGCAGTATTTT	CASSLVGLDTDTQYF	TRBV5-1	TRBJ2-3	-	TRBD2
TGTGCCAGCGGGTTGGAGCGCGCCGGGCAGTTCTTC	CASGLERAGQFF	TRBV2	TRBJ2-1	-	-
TGCGCCAGCAGCCCCCGGCTAGCCAACACCGGGGAGCTGTTTTTT	CASSPRLANTGELFF	TRBV4-1	TRBJ2-2	-	-